Listed here are 2 T cell receptor beta chains from one sample, sequenced in a study of blood T cell repertoires in COVID-19. Sequencing was performed with immunoSEQ multiplex PCR; in TCRdb, only in-frame clones are kept and a portion is missing. The repertoire has almost 55,000 clones, about nine tenths of them found once; the top ten carry around 27%. Source material: peripheral blood. The receptors were gathered from a human donor in a cohort sampled during active COVID-19.

The chain has TRBV7-9 and TRBJ2-5; maybe TRBD2 (6 bases). Per germline, CDR1 SEHNR and CDR2 FQNEAQ (reference sequence). The ends were cut back, 1 base at V and 1 base at J, with 10 bases in the middle. The CDR3 extends over 15 amino acids. The CDR3 DNA reads TGTGCCAGCAGCTTAGTTGGGGGACTCCAAGAGACCCAGTACTTC. Its translation: CASSLVGGLQETQYF.

The chain combines TRBV7-8 with TRBJ2-1, with D unclear. With 5 bases removed from V and 7 bases from J, the gap between germline ends came to 15 bases. Germline CDR1 is SGHVS and CDR2 is FQNEAQ. The CDR3 consists of 14 residues. The CDR3, as DNA: TGTGCCAGCAGCCCTACAAGCGTTCTAAATGAGCAGTTCTTC. Protein sequence: CASSPTSVLNEQFF.